A selection of T cell receptor beta chains follows, all from one sample in a study of cytomegalovirus exposure and HLA in healthy donors. Repertoires were generated with immunoSEQ multiplex PCR, while TCRdb's copy carries only in-frame clones and drops some. The sample has approximately 270,000 clones; approximately 86% are singletons. Sample: PBMCs. The receptors come from a woman aged 18-29 years in good health and CMV-seronegative. Each CDR3 is given with its conserved first and last residue. The D gene is left open where the match is weak. Some rows mark clone size as missing; the rest say once, few, many or name a class of expanded clone.

- | - | TRBJ1-1 | TRBV9 | 15 | TGTGCCAGCAGCGTAGAGCAGGGGAGGAACACTGAAGCTTTCTTT | CASSVEQGRNTEAFF
- | - | TRBJ1-2 | TRBV10-2 | 14 | TGCGCCAGTATTCTTCAACAGGGAGACTATGGCTACACCTTC | CASILQQGDYGYTF
- | TRBD1 | TRBJ2-3 | TRBV29-1 | 12 | TGCAGCGTTAACAGGGGAGCAGATACGCAGTATTTT | CSVNRGADTQYF
- | - | TRBJ1-1 | TRBV6-5 | 16 | TGTGCCAGCAGTTACTCGAGTCTTGGGGGGGGCACTGAAGCTTTCTTT | CASSYSSLGGGTEAFF
- | - | TRBJ2-1 | TRBV6-4 | 15 | TGTGCCAGCAGTGACGGACAGAGCTCCTACAATGAGCAGTTCTTC | CASSDGQSSYNEQFF
- | TRBD1 | TRBJ2-1 | TRBV10-3 | 14 | TGTGCCATTCTGGACAGGTCCTCCTACAATGAGCAGTTCTTC | CAILDRSSYNEQFF
- | TRBD1 | TRBJ1-2 | TRBV5-1 | 13 | TGCGCCAGCAGCGCTACAGGGACAGGGGATAACACCTTC | CASSATGTGDNTF
once | TRBD1 | TRBJ2-3 | TRBV29-1 | 17 | TGCAGCGTTGCCCGGACAGGGGGCGGCCAAATCACAGATACGCAGTATTTT | CSVARTGGGQITDTQYF
few | TRBD2 | TRBJ2-2 | TRBV4-1 | 19 | TGCGCCAGCAGCCAAGATCGTAGCAGCGGGAGGGCCCTCGGCGGGGAGCTGTTTTTT | CASSQDRSSGRALGGELFF
- | - | TRBJ1-3 | TRBV9 | 14 | TGTGCCAGCAGCCCGGACTGGATCGGAAACACCATATATTTT | CASSPDWIGNTIYF
once | TRBD2 | TRBJ2-7 | TRBV6-6 | 14 | TGTGCCAGCAGTCCCGTGGGACTAGCGGGGGAGCAGTACTTC | CASSPVGLAGEQYF
- | TRBD2 | TRBJ2-2 | TRBV18 | 16 | TGTGCCAGCTCACCTCTAGCGGGGGCGTTAACCGGGGAGCTGTTTTTT | CASSPLAGALTGELFF
- | TRBD2 | TRBJ2-2 | TRBV6-1 | 14 | TGTGCCAGCAGTGACCTAGCGGGGGGCGGGGAGCTGTTTTTT | CASSDLAGGGELFF
- | TRBD1 | TRBJ1-5 | TRBV27 | 16 | TGTGCCAGCAGTTTAGGGACAGGTGATTTTAATCAGCCCCAGCATTTT | CASSLGTGDFNQPQHF
- | - | TRBJ2-5 | TRBV5-6 | 16 | TGTGCCAGCAGCTTAGTCGGCCTAGCGCACCAAGAGACCCAGTACTTC | CASSLVGLAHQETQYF
many | - | TRBJ1-5 | TRBV18 | 14 | TGTGCCAGCTCACCTTACGCCTCAGGTCAGCCCCAGCATTTT | CASSPYASGQPQHF
- | TRBD1 | TRBJ2-7 | TRBV7-4 | 13 | TGTGCCAGCAGTTCAGACAGGGCCCACGAGCAGTACTTC | CASSSDRAHEQYF
- | - | TRBJ1-3 | TRBV11-3 | 13 | TGTGCCAGCAGCTTAGTCTTCGGAAACACCATATATTTT | CASSLVFGNTIYF
- | TRBD1 | TRBJ1-1 | TRBV18 | 16 | TGTGCCAGCTCACCCCAGGTTGGACAGGAGAACACTGAAGCTTTCTTT | CASSPQVGQENTEAFF
- | - | TRBJ1-2 | TRBV19 | 16 | TGTGCCAGTAGTAAGTACCGGGACAAAGTCTCATATGGCTACACCTTC | CASSKYRDKVSYGYTF
- | TRBD1 | TRBJ1-5 | TRBV5-1 | 16 | TGCGCCAGCAGCTTGCATGGCAGGGGGAACAATCAGCCCCAGCATTTT | CASSLHGRGNNQPQHF
- | TRBD1 | TRBJ2-7 | TRBV30 | 12 | TGTGCCTGGAGTGTACAGGGGTACGAGCAGTACTTC | CAWSVQGYEQYF
- | - | TRBJ1-2 | TRBV5-1 | 15 | TGCGCCAGCAGCTTGGTAGAGGAGGGTAACTATGGCTACACCTTC | CASSLVEEGNYGYTF
few | - | TRBJ2-1 | TRBV4-2 | 16 | TGTGCCAGCAGCCAAGAGCAAGGAGCTCCCTACAATGAGCAGTTCTTC | CASSQEQGAPYNEQFF
- | TRBD1 | TRBJ1-2 | TRBV7-8 | 16 | TGTGCCAGCAGCTTAGATTGGGACAGGGAAGGCTATGGCTACACCTTC | CASSLDWDREGYGYTF
- | - | TRBJ1-2 | TRBV27 | 11 | TGTGCCAGCCGCGATGGCTATGGCTACACCTTC | CASRDGYGYTF
- | TRBD2 | TRBJ2-1 | TRBV5-4 | 16 | TGTGCCAGCAGCCTGATATGGAGCGGGAGCGGCAATGAGCAGTTCTTC | CASSLIWSGSGNEQFF
- | - | TRBJ2-2 | TRBV7-6 | 16 | TGTGCCAGCAGCTTGCTCGCTGGGCCGAACACCGGGGAGCTGTTTTTT | CASSLLAGPNTGELFF
- | - | TRBJ1-2 | TRBV6-6 | 14 | TGTGCCAGCAGTTCGCAGACACTTAACTATGGCTACACCTTC | CASSSQTLNYGYTF
- | TRBD2 | TRBJ2-3 | TRBV9 | 18 | TGTGCCAGCAGCGTAGCTCCAAGCCGAGCGGGAGTGCCAGATACGCAGTATTTT | CASSVAPSRAGVPDTQYF
few | - | TRBJ1-1 | TRBV29-1 | 13 | TGCAGCGTCGAGAGACAGACGAACACTGAAGCTTTCTTT | CSVERQTNTEAFF
- | - | TRBJ2-2 | TRBV9 | 15 | TGTGCCAGCAGCGTTTTAGCGGAGGGGACCGGGGAGCTGTTTTTT | CASSVLAEGTGELFF
once | - | TRBJ2-1 | TRBV30 | 11 | TGTGCCTGGAGTATCCGTAATGAGCAGTTCTTC | CAWSIRNEQFF
- | TRBD1 | TRBJ1-2 | TRBV7-2 | 15 | TGTGCCAGCAGCTTAGATGAGGACAGGTATTATGGCTACACCTTC | CASSLDEDRYYGYTF
- | - | TRBJ2-1 | TRBV7-3 | 12 | TGTGCCAGCAGCAAAGACAGTCATGAGCAGTTCTTC | CASSKDSHEQFF
- | - | TRBJ1-5 | TRBV4-3 | 15 | TGCGCCAGCAGCCAAGAACAGACACAGACGACGCCCCAGCATTTT | CASSQEQTQTTPQHF
- | TRBD1 | TRBJ1-3 | TRBV7-2 | 15 | TGTGCCAGCAGCTTAGGTCAGGGGGACGGAAACACCATATATTTT | CASSLGQGDGNTIYF
- | - | TRBJ1-1 | TRBV5-1 | 15 | TGCGCCAGCAGCTCCTCGGTCAGGGCGGACACTGAAGCTTTCTTT | CASSSSVRADTEAFF
- | TRBD1 | TRBJ1-2 | TRBV30 | 15 | TGTGCCTGGAGTATGGGACAGGGGGTTGGCTATGGCTACACCTTC | CAWSMGQGVGYGYTF
once | - | TRBJ2-2 | TRBV28 | 18 | TGTGCCAGCAGTTTAGACCCCTCGTCGGGGGAAAACACCGGGGAGCTGTTTTTT | CASSLDPSSGENTGELFF
- | - | TRBJ1-2 | TRBV19 | 13 | TGTCACTCAGGCGTTGGCGCGATATATGGCTACACCTTC | CHSGVGAIYGYTF
- | - | TRBJ2-7 | TRBV11-1 | 15 | TGTGCCAGCAGCTTAGTCGGTAGCGGGGACAGTGAGCAGTACTTC | CASSLVGSGDSEQYF
- | TRBD1 | TRBJ2-5 | TRBV6-6 | 15 | TGTGCCAGCAGCCCCGGGACAGGGAGAGGAGAGACCCAGTACTTC | CASSPGTGRGETQYF
- | TRBD2 | TRBJ2-5 | TRBV15 | 16 | TGTGCCACCAGCAGAGGGCTAGCGGGAGCCACAGAGACCCAGTACTTC | CATSRGLAGATETQYF
- | - | TRBJ1-3 | TRBV15 | 15 | TGTGCCACCAGCAGAGTTTCAGTAACTGGAAACACCATATATTTT | CATSRVSVTGNTIYF
few | - | TRBJ1-6 | TRBV5-1 | 15 | TGCGCCAGCAGCCCACTGATAGGAGGAGGGTCACCCCTCCACTTT | CASSPLIGGGSPLHF
- | - | TRBJ2-3 | TRBV2 | 16 | TGTGCCAGCAGTGAGACCTGGGGGCTCCTCACAGATACGCAGTATTTT | CASSETWGLLTDTQYF
- | TRBD1 | TRBJ1-1 | TRBV5-1 | 15 | TGCGCCAGCAGCTGGACAGGGTACCCGGGGACTGAAGCTTTCTTT | CASSWTGYPGTEAFF
- | TRBD2 | TRBJ2-3 | TRBV2 | 17 | TGTGCCAGCAGTGAAGCTGAGGCGGGAGTAGCGACAGATACGCAGTATTTT | CASSEAEAGVATDTQYF
few | - | TRBJ1-1 | TRBV30 | 11 | TGTGCCTGGAGCCCCCAGGTCGAAGCTTTCTTT | CAWSPQVEAFF
- | TRBD2 | TRBJ2-1 | TRBV9 | 23 | TGTGCCAGCAGCGTAGGGACCGCAATAAAGACTAGCGGGAGGGCCTATGTGTCCAATGAGCAGTTCTTC | CASSVGTAIKTSGRAYVSNEQFF
- | TRBD2 | TRBJ2-7 | TRBV7-2 | 18 | TGTGCCAGCAGCCATGGACTAGCGGGAGCCCGACGAGGGTACGAGCAGTACTTC | CASSHGLAGARRGYEQYF
- | - | TRBJ2-2 | TRBV15 | 15 | TGTGCCACCAGCAGAGGCGTAGGGGTTTCCGGGGAGCTGTTTTTT | CATSRGVGVSGELFF
- | - | TRBJ1-2 | TRBV9 | 13 | TGTGCCAGCAGCGTAGGCGGGGACTATGGCTACACCTTC | CASSVGGDYGYTF
- | - | TRBJ1-1 | TRBV5-4 | 14 | TGTGCCAGCAGCTCGGGAGGCCGGAACACTGAAGCTTTCTTT | CASSSGGRNTEAFF
- | TRBD1 | TRBJ2-7 | TRBV19 | 14 | TGTGCCAGTAGTATCGGGACAGGGGCTTACGAGCAGTACTTC | CASSIGTGAYEQYF